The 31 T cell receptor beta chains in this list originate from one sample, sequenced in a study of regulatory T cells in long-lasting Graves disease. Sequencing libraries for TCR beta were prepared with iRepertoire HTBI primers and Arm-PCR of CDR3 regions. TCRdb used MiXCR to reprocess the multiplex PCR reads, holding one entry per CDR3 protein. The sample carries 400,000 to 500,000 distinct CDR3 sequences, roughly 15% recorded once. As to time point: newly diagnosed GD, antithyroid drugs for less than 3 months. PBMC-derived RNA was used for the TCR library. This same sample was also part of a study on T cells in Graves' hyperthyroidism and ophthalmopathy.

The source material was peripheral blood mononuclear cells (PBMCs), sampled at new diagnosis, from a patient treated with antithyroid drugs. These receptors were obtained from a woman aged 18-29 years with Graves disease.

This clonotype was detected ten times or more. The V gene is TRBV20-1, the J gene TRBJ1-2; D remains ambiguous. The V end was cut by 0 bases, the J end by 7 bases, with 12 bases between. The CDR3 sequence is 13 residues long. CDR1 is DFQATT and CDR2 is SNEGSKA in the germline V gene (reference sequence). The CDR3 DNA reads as TGCAGTGCTAGAGATGGGGTAACGGGTGGCTACACCTTC. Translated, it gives CSARDGVTGGYTF.

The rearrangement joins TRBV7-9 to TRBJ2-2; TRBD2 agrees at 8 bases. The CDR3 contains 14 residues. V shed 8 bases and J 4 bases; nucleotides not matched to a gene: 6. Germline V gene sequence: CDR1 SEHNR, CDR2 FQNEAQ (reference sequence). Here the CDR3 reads CASGPLAGTGELFF. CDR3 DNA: TGTGCCAGCGGCCCCCTAGCGGGCACCGGGGAGCTGTTTTTT.

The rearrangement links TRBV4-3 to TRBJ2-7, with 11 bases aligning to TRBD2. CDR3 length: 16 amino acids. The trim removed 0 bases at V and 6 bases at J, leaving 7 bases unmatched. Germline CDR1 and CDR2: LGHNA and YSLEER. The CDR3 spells CASSQEFRLAGGEQYF. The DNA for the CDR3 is TGCGCCAGCAGCCAAGAGTTTCGGCTAGCGGGAGGCGAGCAGTACTTC.

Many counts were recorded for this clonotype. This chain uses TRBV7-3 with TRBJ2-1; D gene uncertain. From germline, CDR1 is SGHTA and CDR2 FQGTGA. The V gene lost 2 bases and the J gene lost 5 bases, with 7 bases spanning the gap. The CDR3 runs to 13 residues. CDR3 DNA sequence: TGTGCCAGCAGCTTAGGCCCAGACAATGAGCAGTTCTTC. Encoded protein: CASSLGPDNEQFF.

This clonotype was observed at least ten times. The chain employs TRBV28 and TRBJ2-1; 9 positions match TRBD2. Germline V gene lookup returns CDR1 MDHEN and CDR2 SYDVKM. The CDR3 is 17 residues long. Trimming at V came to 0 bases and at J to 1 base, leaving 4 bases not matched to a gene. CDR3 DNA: TGTGCCAGCAGTTTATGGATTAGCGGGGGTTCCTACAATGAGCAGTTCTTC. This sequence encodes CASSLWISGGSYNEQFF.

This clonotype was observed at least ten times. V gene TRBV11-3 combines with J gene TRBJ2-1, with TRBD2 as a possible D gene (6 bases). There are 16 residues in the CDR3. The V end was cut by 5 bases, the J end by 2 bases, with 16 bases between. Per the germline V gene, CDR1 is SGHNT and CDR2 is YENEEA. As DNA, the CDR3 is TGTGCCAGCAGCCAAGGAGGGGACGGGGCCTACAATGAGCAGTTCTTC. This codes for CASSQGGDGAYNEQFF.

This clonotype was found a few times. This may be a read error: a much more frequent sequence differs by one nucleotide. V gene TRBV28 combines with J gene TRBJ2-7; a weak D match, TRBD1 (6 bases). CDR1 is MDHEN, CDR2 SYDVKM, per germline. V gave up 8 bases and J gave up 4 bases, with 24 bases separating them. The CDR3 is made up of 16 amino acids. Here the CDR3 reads CASGYRGMLGVYEQYF. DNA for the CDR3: TGTGCCAGCGGTTATAGGGGGATGCTTGGGGTTTACGAGCAGTACTTC.

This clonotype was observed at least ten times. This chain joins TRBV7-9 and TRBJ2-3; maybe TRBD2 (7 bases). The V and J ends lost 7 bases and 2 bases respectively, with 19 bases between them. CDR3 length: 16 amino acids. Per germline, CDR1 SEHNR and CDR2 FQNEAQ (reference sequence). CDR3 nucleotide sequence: TGTGCCAGCACCCAACTAGCGACGGGGGCCACAGATACGCAGTATTTT. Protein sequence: CASTQLATGATDTQYF. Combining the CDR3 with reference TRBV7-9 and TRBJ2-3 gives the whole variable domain DTGVSQNPRHKITKRGQNVTFRCDPISEHNRLYWYRQTLGQGPEFLTYFQNEAQLEKSRLLSDRFSAERPKGSFSTLEIQRTEQGDSAMYLCASTQLATGATDTQYFGPGTRLTVL.

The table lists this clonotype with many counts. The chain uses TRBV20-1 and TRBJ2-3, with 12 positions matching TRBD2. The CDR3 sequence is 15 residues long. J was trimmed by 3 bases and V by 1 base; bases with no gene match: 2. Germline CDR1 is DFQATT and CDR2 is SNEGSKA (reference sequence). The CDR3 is CSARGLAGATDTQYF. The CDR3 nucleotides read TGCAGTGCTAGAGGACTAGCGGGAGCGACAGATACGCAGTATTTT.

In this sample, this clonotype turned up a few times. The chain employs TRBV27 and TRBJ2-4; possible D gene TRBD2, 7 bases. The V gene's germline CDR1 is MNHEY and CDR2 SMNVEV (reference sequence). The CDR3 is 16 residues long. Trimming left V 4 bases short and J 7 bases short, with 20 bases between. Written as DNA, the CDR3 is TGTGCCAGCAGTTCCTGGGAGGGGGTAGGGCGCAACATTCAGTACTTC. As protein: CASSSWEGVGRNIQYF.

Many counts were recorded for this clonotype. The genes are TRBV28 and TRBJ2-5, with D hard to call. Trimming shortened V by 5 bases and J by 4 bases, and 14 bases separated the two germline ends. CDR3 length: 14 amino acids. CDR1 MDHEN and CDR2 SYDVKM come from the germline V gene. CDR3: CASSGPDSGETQYF. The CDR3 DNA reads TGTGCCAGCAGTGGCCCCGACTCCGGAGAGACCCAGTACTTC.

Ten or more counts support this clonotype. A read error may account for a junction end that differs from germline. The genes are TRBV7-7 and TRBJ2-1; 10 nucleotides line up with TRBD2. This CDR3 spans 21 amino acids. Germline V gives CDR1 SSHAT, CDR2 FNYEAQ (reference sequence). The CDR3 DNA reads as TGTGCTAGCAGCTTAAAGTCCACTAGCGGGAACCACCAAGAACTCTACAATGAGCAGTTCTTC. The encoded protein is CASSLKSTSGNHQELYNEQFF.

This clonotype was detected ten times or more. CDR3 sequence: CASSEEERATYEQYF. Written as DNA, the CDR3 is TGTGCCAGCAGTGAAGAGGAGCGGGCTACCTACGAGCAGTACTTC. The V call is TRBV6-2 or TRBV6-3, the J call TRBJ2-7, with a weak D call TRBD2 (6 bases). CDR3 length equals 15 residues. V lost 5 bases to trimming and J lost 2 bases, with 16 bases between them. Germline V CDR1 and CDR2: MNHEY, SVGEGT.

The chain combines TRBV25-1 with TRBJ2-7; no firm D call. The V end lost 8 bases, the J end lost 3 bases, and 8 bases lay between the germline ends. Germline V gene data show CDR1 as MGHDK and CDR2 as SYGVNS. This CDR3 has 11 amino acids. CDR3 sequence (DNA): TGTGCCAGCCAAGCAATCTACGAGCAGTACTTC. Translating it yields CASQAIYEQYF.

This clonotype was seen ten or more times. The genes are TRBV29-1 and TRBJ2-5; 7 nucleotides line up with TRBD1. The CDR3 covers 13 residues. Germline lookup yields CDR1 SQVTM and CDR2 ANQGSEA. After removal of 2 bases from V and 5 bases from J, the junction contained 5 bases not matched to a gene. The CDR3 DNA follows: TGCAGCGTTGAAAAGGGGGCTGGGGAGACCCAGTACTTC. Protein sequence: CSVEKGAGETQYF.

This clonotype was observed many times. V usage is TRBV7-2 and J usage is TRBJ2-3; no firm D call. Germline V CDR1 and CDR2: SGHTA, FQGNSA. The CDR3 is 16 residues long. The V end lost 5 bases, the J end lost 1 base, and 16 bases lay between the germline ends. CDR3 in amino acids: CASSPGWTSGTDTQYF. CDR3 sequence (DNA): TGTGCCAGCAGCCCTGGATGGACCTCGGGCACAGATACGCAGTATTTT.

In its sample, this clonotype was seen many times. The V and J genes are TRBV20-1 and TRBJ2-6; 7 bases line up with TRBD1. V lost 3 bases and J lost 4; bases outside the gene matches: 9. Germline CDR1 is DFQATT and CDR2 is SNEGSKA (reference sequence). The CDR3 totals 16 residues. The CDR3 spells CSASFRGLKGANVLTF. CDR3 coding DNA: TGCAGTGCTAGCTTTAGGGGGCTCAAAGGGGCCAACGTCCTGACTTTC.

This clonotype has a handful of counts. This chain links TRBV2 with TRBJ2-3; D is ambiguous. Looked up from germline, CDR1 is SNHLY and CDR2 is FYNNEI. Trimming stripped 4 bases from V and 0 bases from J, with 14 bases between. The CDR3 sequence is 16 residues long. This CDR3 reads CASSVPSGRSTDTQYF. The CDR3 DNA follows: TGTGCCAGCAGTGTCCCTAGTGGGCGTAGCACAGATACGCAGTATTTT. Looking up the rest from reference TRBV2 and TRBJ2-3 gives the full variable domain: EPEVTQTPSHQVTQMGQEVILRCVPISNHLYFYWYRQILGQKVEFLVSFYNNEISEKSEIFDDQFSVERPDGSNFTLKIRSTKLEDSAMYFCASSVPSGRSTDTQYFGPGTRLTVL.

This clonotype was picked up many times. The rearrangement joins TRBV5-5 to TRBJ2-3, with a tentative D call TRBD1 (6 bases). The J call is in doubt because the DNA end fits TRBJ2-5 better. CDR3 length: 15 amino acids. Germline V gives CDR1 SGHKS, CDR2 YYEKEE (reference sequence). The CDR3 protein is CASSSQQGASETQYF. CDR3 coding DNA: TGTGCCAGCAGCTCCCAACAGGGAGCAAGTGAGACCCAGTACTTC.

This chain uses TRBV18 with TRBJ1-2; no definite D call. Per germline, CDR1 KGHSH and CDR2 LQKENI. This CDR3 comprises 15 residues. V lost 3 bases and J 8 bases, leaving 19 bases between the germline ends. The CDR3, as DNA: TGTGCCAGCTCACCCTCACACACTAGGGCAGGCGGCTACACCTTC. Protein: CASSPSHTRAGGYTF.

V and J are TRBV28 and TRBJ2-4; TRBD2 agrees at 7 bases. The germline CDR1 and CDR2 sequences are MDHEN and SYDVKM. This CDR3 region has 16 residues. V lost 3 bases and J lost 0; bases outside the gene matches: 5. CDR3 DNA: TGTGCCAGCAGTTTCCCCGGGACTATAGCCAAAAACATTCAGTACTTC. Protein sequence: CASSFPGTIAKNIQYF. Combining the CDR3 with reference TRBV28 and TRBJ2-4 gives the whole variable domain DVKVTQSSRYLVKRTGEKVFLECVQDMDHENMFWYRQDPGLGLRLIYFSYDVKMKEKGDIPEGYSVSREKKERFSLILESASTNQTSMYLCASSFPGTIAKNIQYFGAGTRLSVL.

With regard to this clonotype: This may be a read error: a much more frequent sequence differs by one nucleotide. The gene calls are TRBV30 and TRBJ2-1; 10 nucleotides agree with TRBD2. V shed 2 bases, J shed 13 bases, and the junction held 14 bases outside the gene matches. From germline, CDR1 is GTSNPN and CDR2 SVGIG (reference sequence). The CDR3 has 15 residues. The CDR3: CAWSTSGNRQETQFF. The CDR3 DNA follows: TGTGCCTGGAGTACTAGCGGGAATCGGCAAGAGACCCAGTTCTTC.

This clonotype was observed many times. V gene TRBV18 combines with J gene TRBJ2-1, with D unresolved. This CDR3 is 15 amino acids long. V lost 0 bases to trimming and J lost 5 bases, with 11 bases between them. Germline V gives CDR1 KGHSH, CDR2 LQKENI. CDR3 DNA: TGTGCCAGCTCACCACCCTCCCGGAGAGACAATGAGCAGTTCTTC. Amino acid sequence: CASSPPSRRDNEQFF. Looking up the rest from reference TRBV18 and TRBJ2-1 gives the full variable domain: NAGVMQNPRHLVRRRGQEARLRCSPMKGHSHVYWYRQLPEEGLKFMVYLQKENIIDESGMPKERFSAEFPKEGPSILRIQQVVRGDSAAYFCASSPPSRRDNEQFFGPGTRLTVL.

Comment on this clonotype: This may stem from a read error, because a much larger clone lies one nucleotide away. CDR3 region: CASSYAQELLNEQFF. CDR3 DNA: TGTGCCAGCAGCTACGCCCAGGAACTCCTTAATGAGCAGTTCTTC. This rearrangement joins TRBV7-8 to TRBJ2-1; D unclear. Trimming left V 4 bases short and J 7 bases short, with 17 bases between. This CDR3 comprises 15 residues. The germline CDR1 and CDR2 sequences are SGHVS and FQNEAQ. Looking up the rest from reference TRBV7-8 and TRBJ2-1 gives the full variable domain: GAGVSQSPRYKVAKRGQDVALRCDPISGHVSLFWYQQALGQGPEFLTYFQNEAQLDKSGLPSDRFFAERPEGSVSTLKIQRTQQEDSAVYLCASSYAQELLNEQFFGPGTRLTVL.

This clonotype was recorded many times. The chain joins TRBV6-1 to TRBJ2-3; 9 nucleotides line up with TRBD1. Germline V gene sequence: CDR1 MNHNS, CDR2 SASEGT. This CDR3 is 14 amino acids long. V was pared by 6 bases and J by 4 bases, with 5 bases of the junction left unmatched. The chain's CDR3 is CASSRDRVADTQYF. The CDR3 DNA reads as TGTGCCAGCAGCCGGGACAGGGTTGCAGATACGCAGTATTTT.

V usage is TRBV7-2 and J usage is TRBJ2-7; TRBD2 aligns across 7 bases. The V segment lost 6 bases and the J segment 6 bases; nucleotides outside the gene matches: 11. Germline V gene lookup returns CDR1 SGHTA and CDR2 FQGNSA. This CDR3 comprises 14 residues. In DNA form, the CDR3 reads TGTGCCAGCAGACCCACTGGCGGGAGTAGCGAGCAGTACTTC. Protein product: CASRPTGGSSEQYF.

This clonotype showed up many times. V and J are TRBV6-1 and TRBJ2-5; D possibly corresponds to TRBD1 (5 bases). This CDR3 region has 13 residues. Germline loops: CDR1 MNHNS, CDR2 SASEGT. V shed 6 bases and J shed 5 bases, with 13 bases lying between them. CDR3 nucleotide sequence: TGTGCCAGCAGGTCAGGGAATGGGGAGACCCAGTACTTC. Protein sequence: CASRSGNGETQYF.

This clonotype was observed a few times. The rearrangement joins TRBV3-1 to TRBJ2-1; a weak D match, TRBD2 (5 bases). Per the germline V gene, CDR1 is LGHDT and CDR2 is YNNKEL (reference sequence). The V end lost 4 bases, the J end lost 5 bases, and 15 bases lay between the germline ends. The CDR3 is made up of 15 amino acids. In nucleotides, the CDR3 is TGTGCCAGCAGCCCTGGTAGAACTAGGGACAATGAGCAGTTCTTC. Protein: CASSPGRTRDNEQFF.

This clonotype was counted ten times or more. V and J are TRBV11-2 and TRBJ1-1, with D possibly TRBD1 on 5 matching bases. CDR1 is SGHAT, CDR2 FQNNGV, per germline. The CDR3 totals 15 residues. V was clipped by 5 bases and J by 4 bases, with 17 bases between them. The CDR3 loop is CASSVTVGGGTEAFF. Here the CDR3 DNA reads TGTGCCAGCAGCGTAACCGTGGGGGGAGGCACTGAAGCTTTCTTT.

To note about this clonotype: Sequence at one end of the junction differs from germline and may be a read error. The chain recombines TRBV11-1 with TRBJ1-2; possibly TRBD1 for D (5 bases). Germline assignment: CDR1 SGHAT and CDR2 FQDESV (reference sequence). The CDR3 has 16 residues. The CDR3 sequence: CASGPSPGPLRYGYTF. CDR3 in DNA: TGCGCCAGCGGTCCCTCGCCAGGGCCGCTAAGATATGGCTACACCTTC.

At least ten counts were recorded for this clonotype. The CDR3 DNA follows: TGTGCCTGGAGTGTCGGGGCCAGCCGCACAGATACGCAGTATTTT. Its translation: CAWSVGASRTDTQYF. V and J are TRBV30 and TRBJ2-3; either TRBD1 or TRBD2 may fit D (5 bases each). CDR3 length equals 15 residues. V shed 0 bases and J shed 1 base, with 11 bases lying between them. Per the germline V gene, CDR1 is GTSNPN and CDR2 is SVGIG (reference sequence).